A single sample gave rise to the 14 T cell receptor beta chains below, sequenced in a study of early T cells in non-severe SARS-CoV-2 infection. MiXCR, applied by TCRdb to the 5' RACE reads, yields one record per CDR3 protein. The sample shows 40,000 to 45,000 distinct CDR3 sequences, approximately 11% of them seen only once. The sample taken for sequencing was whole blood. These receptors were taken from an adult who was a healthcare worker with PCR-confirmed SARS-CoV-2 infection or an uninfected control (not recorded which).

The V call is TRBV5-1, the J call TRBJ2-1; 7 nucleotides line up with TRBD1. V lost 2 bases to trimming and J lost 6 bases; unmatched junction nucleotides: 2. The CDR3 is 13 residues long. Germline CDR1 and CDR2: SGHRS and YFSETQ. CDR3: CASSFAGGNEQFF. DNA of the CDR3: TGCGCCAGCAGCTTTGCAGGGGGCAATGAGCAGTTCTTC.

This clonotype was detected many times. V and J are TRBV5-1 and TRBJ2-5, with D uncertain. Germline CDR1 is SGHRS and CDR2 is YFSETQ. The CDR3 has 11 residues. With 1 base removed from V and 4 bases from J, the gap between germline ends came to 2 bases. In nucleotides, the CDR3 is TGCGCCAGCAGCTTGACAGAGACCCAGTACTTC. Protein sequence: CASSLTETQYF.

The CDR3 loop reads CASSAAGGETQYF. In nucleotides, the CDR3 is TGTGCCAGCAGTGCAGCGGGGGGAGAGACCCAGTACTTC. The J gene is TRBJ2-5, the V gene TRBV6-4; 9 bases are a match to TRBD2. The CDR3 has 13 residues. Germline CDR1 and CDR2: MRHNA and SNTAGT. V was pared by 4 bases and J by 4 bases, with 1 base of the junction left unmatched.

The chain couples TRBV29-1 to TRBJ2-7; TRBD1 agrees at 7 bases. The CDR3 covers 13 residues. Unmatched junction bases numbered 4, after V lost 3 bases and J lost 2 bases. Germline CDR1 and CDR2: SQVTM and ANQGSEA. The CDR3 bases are TGCAGCGTTGAGAGACAGGGTACCTACGAGCAGTACTTC. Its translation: CSVERQGTYEQYF.

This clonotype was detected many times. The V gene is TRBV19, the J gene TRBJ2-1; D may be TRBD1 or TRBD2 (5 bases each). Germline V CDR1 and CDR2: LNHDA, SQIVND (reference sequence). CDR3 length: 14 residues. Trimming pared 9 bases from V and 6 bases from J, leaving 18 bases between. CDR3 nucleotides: TGTGCCAGCCGAAGGGACCCCAGCAGCAATGAGCAGTTCTTC. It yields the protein CASRRDPSSNEQFF. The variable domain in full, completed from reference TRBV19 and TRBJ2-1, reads DGGITQSPKYLFRKEGQNVTLSCEQNLNHDAMYWYRQDPGQGLRLIYYSQIVNDFQKGDIAEGYSVSREKKESFPLTVTSAQKNPTAFYLCASRRDPSSNEQFFGPGTRLTVL.

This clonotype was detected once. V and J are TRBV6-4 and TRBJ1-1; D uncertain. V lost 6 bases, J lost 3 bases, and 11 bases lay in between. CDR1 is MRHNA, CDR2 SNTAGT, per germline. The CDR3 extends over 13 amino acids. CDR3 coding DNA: TGTGCCAGCAGCCTAATGAGGGACACTGAAGCTTTCTTT. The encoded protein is CASSLMRDTEAFF.

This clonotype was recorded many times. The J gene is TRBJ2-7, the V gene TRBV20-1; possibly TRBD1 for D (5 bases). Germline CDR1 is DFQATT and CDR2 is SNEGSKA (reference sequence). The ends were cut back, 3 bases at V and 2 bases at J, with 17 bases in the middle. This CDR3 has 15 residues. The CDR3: CSARGPGPPPYEQYF. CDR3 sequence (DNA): TGCAGTGCTAGGGGGCCAGGGCCTCCCCCCTACGAGCAGTACTTC.

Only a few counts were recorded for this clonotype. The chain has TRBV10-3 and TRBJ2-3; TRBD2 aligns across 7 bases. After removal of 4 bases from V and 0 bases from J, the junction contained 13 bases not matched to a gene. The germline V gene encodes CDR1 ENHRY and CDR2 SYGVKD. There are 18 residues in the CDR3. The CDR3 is CAISAWRGFESSTDTQYF. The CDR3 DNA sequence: TGTGCCATCAGTGCTTGGCGGGGGTTTGAGAGTAGCACAGATACGCAGTATTTT.

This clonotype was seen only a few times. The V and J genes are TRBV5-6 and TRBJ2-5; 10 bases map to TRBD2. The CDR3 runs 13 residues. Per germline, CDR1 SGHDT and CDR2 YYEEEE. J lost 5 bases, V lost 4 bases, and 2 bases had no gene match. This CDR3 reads CASSPGLAETQYF. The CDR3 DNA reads TGTGCCAGCAGCCCGGGACTAGCGGAGACCCAGTACTTC.

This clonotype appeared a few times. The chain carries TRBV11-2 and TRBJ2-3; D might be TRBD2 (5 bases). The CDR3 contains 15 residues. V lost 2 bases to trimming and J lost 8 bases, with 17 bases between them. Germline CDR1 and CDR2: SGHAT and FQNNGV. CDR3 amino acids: CASSLKLREGGTQYF. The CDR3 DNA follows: TGTGCCAGCAGCTTAAAGCTGAGGGAAGGCGGTACGCAGTATTTT.

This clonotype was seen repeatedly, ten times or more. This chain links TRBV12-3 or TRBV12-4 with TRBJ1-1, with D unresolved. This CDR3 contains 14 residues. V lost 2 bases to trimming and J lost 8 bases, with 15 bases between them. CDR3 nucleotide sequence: TGTGCCAGCAGTTTAATGGGGTCGATAAGGGAAGCTTTCTTT. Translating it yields CASSLMGSIREAFF.

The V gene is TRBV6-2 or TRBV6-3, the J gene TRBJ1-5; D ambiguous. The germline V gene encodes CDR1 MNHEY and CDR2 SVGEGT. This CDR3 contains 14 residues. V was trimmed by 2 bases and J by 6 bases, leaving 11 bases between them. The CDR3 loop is CASSYPRISQPQHF. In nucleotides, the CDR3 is TGTGCCAGCAGTTACCCGAGAATAAGTCAGCCCCAGCATTTT.

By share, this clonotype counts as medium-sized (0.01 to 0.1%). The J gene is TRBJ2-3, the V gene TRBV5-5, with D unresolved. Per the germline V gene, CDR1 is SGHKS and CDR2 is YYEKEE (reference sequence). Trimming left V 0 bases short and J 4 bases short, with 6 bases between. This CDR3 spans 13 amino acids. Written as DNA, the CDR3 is TGTGCCAGCAGCTTGGTACCCTCAGATACGCAGTATTTT. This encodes CASSLVPSDTQYF.

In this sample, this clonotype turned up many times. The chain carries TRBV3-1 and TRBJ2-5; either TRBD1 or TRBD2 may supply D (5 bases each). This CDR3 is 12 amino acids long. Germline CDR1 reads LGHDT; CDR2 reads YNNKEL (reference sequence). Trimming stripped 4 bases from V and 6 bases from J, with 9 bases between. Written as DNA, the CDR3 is TGTGCCAGCAGCCGAGGGGAACAGACCCAGTACTTC. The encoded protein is CASSRGEQTQYF.